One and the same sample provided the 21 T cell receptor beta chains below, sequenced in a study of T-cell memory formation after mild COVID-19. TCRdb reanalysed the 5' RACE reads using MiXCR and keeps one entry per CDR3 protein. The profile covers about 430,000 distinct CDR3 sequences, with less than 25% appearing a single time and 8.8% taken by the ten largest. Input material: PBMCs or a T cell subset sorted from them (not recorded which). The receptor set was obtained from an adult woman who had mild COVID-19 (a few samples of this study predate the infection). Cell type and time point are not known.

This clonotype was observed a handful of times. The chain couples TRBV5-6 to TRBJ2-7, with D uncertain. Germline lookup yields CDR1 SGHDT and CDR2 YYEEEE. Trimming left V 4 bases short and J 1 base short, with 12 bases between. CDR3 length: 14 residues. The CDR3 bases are TGTGCCAGCAGCCTCCAAATGCTATCCTACGAGCAGTACTTC. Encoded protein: CASSLQMLSYEQYF. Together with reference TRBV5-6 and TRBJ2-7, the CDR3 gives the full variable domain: DAGVTQSPTHLIKTRGQQVTLRCSPKSGHDTVSWYQQALGQGPQFIFQYYEEEERQRGNFPDRFSGHQFPNYSSELNVNALLLGDSALYLCASSLQMLSYEQYFGPGTRLTVT.

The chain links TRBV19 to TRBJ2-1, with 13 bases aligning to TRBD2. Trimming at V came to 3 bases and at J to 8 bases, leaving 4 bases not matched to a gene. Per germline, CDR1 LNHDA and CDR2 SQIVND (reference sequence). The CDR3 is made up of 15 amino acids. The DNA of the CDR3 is TGTGCCAGTAGTATCTGGACTAGCGGGAGCGATGAGCAGTTCTTC. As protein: CASSIWTSGSDEQFF.

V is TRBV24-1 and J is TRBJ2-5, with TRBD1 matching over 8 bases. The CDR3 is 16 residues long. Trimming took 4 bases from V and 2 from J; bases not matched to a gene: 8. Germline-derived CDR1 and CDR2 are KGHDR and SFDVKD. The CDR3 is CATSDPRTGIQETQYF. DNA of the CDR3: TGTGCCACCAGTGACCCCCGGACAGGGATACAAGAGACCCAGTACTTC.

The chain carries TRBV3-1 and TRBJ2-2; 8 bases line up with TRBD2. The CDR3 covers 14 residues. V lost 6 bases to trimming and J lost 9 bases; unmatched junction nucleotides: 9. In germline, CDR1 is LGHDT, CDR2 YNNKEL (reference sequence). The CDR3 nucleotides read TGTGCCAGCAGGGAGGGACTAGTAGACCGGGAGCTGTTTTTT. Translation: CASREGLVDRELFF.

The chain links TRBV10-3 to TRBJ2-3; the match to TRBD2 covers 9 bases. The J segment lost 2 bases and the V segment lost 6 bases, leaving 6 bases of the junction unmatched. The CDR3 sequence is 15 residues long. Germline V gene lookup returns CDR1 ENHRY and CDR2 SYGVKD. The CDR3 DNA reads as TGTGCCATCAGGACTAGCGGAGGGGACACAGATACGCAGTATTTT. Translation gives CAIRTSGGDTDTQYF.

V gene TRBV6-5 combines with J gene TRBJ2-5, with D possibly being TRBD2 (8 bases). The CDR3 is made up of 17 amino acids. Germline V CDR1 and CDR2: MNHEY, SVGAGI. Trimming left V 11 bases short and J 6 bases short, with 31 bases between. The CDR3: CAGTSGGGRGKLQTQYF. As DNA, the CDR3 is TGTGCCGGGACGAGCGGGGGCGGCAGGGGGAAACTACAGACCCAGTACTTC.

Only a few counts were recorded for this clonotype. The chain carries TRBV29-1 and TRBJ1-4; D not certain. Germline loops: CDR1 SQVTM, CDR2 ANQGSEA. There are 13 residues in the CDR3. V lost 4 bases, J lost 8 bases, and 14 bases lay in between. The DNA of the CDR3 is TGCAGCGTTGGGGGTCATATGGAGGAAAAACTGTTTTTT. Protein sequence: CSVGGHMEEKLFF.

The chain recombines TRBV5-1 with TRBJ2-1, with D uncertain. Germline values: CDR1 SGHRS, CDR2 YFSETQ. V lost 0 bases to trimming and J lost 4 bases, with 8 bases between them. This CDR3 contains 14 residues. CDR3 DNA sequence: TGCGCCAGCAGCTTGGCGAATTATTACAATGAGCAGTTCTTC. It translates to CASSLANYYNEQFF.

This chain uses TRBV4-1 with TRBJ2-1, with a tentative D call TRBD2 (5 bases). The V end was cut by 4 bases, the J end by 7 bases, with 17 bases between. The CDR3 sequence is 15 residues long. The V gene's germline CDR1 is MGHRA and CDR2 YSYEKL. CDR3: CASSRGQTGGNEQFF. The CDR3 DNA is TGCGCCAGCAGCCGCGGGCAGACTGGTGGGAATGAGCAGTTCTTC.

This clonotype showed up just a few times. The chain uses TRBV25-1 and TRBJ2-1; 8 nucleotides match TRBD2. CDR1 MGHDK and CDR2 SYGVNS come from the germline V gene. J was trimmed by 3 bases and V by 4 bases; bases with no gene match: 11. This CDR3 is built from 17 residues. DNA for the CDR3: TGTGCCAGCAGTGGGCCTAGCTCCAGCGGGGGCTACAATGAGCAGTTCTTC. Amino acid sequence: CASSGPSSSGGYNEQFF.

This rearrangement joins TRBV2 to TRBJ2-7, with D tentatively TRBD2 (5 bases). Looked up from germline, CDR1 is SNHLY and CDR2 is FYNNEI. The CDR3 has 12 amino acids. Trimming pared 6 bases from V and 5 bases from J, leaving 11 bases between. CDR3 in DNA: TGTGCCAGCAGACTTGAAGCGGACGAGCAGTACTTC. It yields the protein CASRLEADEQYF.

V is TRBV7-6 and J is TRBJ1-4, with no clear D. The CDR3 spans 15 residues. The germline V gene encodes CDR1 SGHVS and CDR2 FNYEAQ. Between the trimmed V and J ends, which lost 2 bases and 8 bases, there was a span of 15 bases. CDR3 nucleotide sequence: TGTGCCAGCAGCTTATCGCGGGGAGCCGGGGAAAAACTGTTTTTT. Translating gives CASSLSRGAGEKLFF.

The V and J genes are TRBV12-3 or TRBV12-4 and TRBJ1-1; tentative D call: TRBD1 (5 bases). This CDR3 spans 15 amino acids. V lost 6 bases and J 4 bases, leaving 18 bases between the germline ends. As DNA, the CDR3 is TGTGCCAGCAGCCCCAGCGTTAGGGGACCCACTGAAGCTTTCTTT. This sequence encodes CASSPSVRGPTEAFF.

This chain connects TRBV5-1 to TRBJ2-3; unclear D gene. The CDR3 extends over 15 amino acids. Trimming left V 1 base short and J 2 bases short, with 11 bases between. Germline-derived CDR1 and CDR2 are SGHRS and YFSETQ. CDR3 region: CASSLSPRFTDTQYF. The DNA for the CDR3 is TGCGCCAGCAGCTTGTCCCCTAGATTCACAGATACGCAGTATTTT.

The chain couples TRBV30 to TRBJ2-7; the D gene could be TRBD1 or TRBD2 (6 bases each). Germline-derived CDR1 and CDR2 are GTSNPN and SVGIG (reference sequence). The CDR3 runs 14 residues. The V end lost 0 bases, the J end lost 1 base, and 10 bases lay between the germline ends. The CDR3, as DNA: TGTGCCTGGAGTGTGGGGGGCCTATCCTACGAGCAGTACTTC. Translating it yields CAWSVGGLSYEQYF. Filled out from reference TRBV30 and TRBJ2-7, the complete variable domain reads SQTIHQWPATLVQPVGSPLSLECTVEGTSNPNLYWYRQAAGRGLQLLFYSVGIGQISSEVPQNLSASRPQDRQFILSSKKLLLSDSGFYLCAWSVGGLSYEQYFGPGTRLTVT.

For the CDR3, the DNA is TGTGCCAGCAGCTACCCCGGGACAGGTGATCAGCCCCAGCATTTT. Translating it yields CASSYPGTGDQPQHF. The chain carries TRBV7-2 and TRBJ1-5; 8 bases are shared with TRBD1. There are 15 residues in the CDR3. The V segment lost 4 bases and the J segment 5 bases; nucleotides outside the gene matches: 7. CDR1 and CDR2 (germline): SGHTA, FQGNSA.

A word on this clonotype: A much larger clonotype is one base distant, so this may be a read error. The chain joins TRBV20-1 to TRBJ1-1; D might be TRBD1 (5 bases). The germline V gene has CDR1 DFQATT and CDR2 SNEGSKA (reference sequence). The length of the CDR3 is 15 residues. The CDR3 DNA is TGCAGTGCTAGTTTGTCGACAGCGATGAACACTGAATCTTTCTTT. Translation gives CSASLSTAMNTESFF.

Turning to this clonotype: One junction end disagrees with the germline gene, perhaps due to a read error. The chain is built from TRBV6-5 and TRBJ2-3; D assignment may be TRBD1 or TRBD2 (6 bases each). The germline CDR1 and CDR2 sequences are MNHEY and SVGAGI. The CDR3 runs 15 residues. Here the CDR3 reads CASSYGGRFTDTRYF. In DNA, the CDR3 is TGTGCCAGCAGTTACGGGGGGCGTTTCACAGATACGCGGTATTTT.

CDR3 in amino acids: CSASGQGPVWEQYF. DNA for the CDR3: TGCAGTGCTAGTGGGCAGGGACCGGTTTGGGAGCAGTACTTC. This sequence joins TRBV20-1 and TRBJ2-7, with D perhaps given as TRBD1 or TRBD2 (5 bases each). The length of the CDR3 is 14 residues. V was shortened by 3 bases and J by 7 bases, with 19 bases between the two germline ends. The germline V gene has CDR1 DFQATT and CDR2 SNEGSKA (reference sequence).

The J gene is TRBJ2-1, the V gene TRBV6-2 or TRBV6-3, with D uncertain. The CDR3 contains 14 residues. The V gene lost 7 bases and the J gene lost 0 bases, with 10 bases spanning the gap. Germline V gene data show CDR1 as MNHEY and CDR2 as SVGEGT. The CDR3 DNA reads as TGTGCCAGCAACGACCCGGGCTCCTACAATGAGCAGTTCTTC. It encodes CASNDPGSYNEQFF.

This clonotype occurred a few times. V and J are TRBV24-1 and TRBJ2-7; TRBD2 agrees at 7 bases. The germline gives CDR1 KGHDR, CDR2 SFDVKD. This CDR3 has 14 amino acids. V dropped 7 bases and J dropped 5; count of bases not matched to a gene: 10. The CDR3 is CATSSTGTTNEQYF. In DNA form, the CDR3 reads TGTGCCACCAGCTCAACCGGGACTACCAACGAGCAGTACTTC.